A single sample is the source of the 14 T cell receptor beta chains below, sequenced in a study of T cell changes during pregnancy in multiple sclerosis. Sequencing was performed with immunoSEQ multiplex PCR; in TCRdb, only in-frame clones are kept and a portion is missing. The data hold 35,000 to 50,000 clones, with just under 95% observed a single time. The input for sequencing was CD4+ T cells from peripheral blood mononuclear cells, taken in the first trimester of pregnancy. Source of these receptors: a female donor with multiple sclerosis, enrolled in a pregnancy study.

V and J are TRBV27 and TRBJ1-1; D is undetermined. Trimming left V 3 bases short and J 6 bases short, with 14 bases between. The CDR3 is made up of 14 amino acids. Germline-derived CDR1 and CDR2 are MNHEY and SMNVEV (reference sequence). CDR3 DNA sequence: TGTGCCAGCAGTTTTTCTTTCCGGTACGCTGAAGCTTTCTTT. Amino acid sequence: CASSFSFRYAEAFF.

The chain combines TRBV7-6 with TRBJ2-1; 8 nucleotides align to TRBD1. This CDR3 spans 15 amino acids. Trimming removed 3 bases from V and 3 bases from J; junction bases left unmatched: 4. Germline assignment: CDR1 SGHVS and CDR2 FNYEAQ. The CDR3, as DNA: TGTGCCAGCAGCTTTATCGGGACAGGCTACAATGAGCAGTTCTTC. It yields the protein CASSFIGTGYNEQFF. The full variable domain, its missing parts supplied by reference TRBV7-6 and TRBJ2-1, is GAGVSQSPRYKVTKRGQDVALRCDPISGHVSLYWYRQALGQGPEFLTYFNYEAQQDKSGLPNDRFSAERPEGSISTLTIQRTEQRDSAMYRCASSFIGTGYNEQFFGPGTRLTVL.

The chain recombines TRBV4-2 with TRBJ2-1, with 15 bases identical to TRBD2. Germline trimming cut 1 base from V and 2 bases from J; bases unmatched to any gene: 3. Germline assignment: CDR1 LGHNA and CDR2 YNFKEQ. The CDR3 consists of 18 residues. The CDR3 loop is CASSQGTSGRGAYNEQFF. The CDR3 DNA reads as TGTGCCAGCAGCCAAGGGACTAGCGGGAGGGGGGCCTACAATGAGCAGTTCTTC.

The V gene is TRBV5-4, the J gene TRBJ1-2; 8 nucleotides line up with TRBD1. V shed 4 bases and J 7 bases; nucleotides not matched to a gene: 12. Germline CDR1 SGHNT, CDR2 YYREEE (reference sequence). The CDR3 runs 15 residues. In DNA form, the CDR3 reads TGTGCCAGCAGCCACAATACCCAGGGGGCGCGTGGCTACACCTTC. This sequence encodes CASSHNTQGARGYTF.

The chain couples TRBV6-1 to TRBJ1-1; D perhaps matches TRBD1 (5 bases). This CDR3 contains 13 residues. The V gene's germline CDR1 is MNHNS and CDR2 SASEGT. V shed 10 bases and J shed 5 bases, with 17 bases lying between them. Written as DNA, the CDR3 is TGTGCCACCTCATGGGGGGGGATGACTGAAGCTTTCTTT. Encoded protein: CATSWGGMTEAFF.

The chain employs TRBV9 and TRBJ2-1; tentative D call: TRBD2 (5 bases). The CDR3 length is 16 residues. Trimming took off 0 bases at V and 4 bases at J, with 14 bases between the two ends. CDR1 and CDR2 (germline): SGDLS, YYNGEE. The CDR3 is CASSVEGADRYNEQFF. The CDR3 bases are TGTGCCAGCAGCGTAGAGGGAGCGGACCGTTACAATGAGCAGTTCTTC.

This chain joins TRBV5-6 and TRBJ2-5; TRBD2 aligns across 9 bases. The CDR3 consists of 16 residues. After removal of 4 bases from V and 5 bases from J, the junction contained 12 bases not matched to a gene. In germline, CDR1 is SGHDT, CDR2 YYEEEE. The CDR3 DNA sequence: TGTGCCAGCAGCGCCCTGGCGCGGGAGGGCCGGGAGACCCAGTACTTC. Protein sequence: CASSALAREGRETQYF.

This rearrangement joins TRBV4-2 to TRBJ2-2; 9 bases align to TRBD1. CDR1 is LGHNA and CDR2 is YNFKEQ in the germline V gene. Unmatched junction bases numbered 7, after V lost 0 bases and J lost 8 bases. The CDR3 is 16 residues long. In nucleotides, the CDR3 is TGTGCCAGCAGCCAAGACCGGACAGGGGTTGGTGGGGAGCTGTTTTTT. Translation gives CASSQDRTGVGGELFF.

This rearrangement joins TRBV7-3 to TRBJ2-3, with TRBD2 matching over 9 bases. The ends lost 5 bases at V and 0 bases at J; junction bases unmatched: 3. The germline gives CDR1 SGHTA, CDR2 FQGTGA. This CDR3 spans 15 amino acids. The chain's CDR3 is CASSLTSGSTDTQYF. The CDR3 DNA is TGTGCCAGCAGCCTGACTAGCGGTAGCACAGATACGCAGTATTTT. The entire variable domain, with the rest obtained from reference TRBV7-3 and TRBJ2-3, is as follows: GAGVSQTPSNKVTEKGKYVELRCDPISGHTALYWYRQSLGQGPEFLIYFQGTGAADDSGLPNDRFFAVRPEGSVSTLKIQRTERGDSAVYLCASSLTSGSTDTQYFGPGTRLTVL.

V and J are TRBV28 and TRBJ2-1; 10 nucleotides line up with TRBD2. The CDR3 has 14 residues. Germline V gives CDR1 MDHEN, CDR2 SYDVKM. With V trimmed by 7 bases and J by 10 bases, 10 bases remained unmatched. The CDR3 loop reads CASTPSGSLREQFF. The CDR3 nucleotides read TGTGCCAGCACCCCTAGCGGGAGCTTAAGAGAGCAGTTCTTC. Complete variable domain (other parts from reference TRBV28 and TRBJ2-1): DVKVTQSSRYLVKRTGEKVFLECVQDMDHENMFWYRQDPGLGLRLIYFSYDVKMKEKGDIPEGYSVSREKKERFSLILESASTNQTSMYLCASTPSGSLREQFFGPGTRLTVL.

This sequence joins TRBV4-3 and TRBJ2-7; 7 bases agree with TRBD1. CDR1 LGHNA and CDR2 YSLEER come from the germline V gene. The CDR3 spans 17 residues. V shed 0 bases and J 0 bases; nucleotides not matched to a gene: 8. The CDR3, as DNA: TGCGCCAGCAGCCAAGATTCCGGGACAGCAAACTCCTACGAGCAGTACTTC. As protein: CASSQDSGTANSYEQYF.

V is TRBV7-2 and J is TRBJ2-7; 11 bases agree with TRBD2. The CDR3 is 12 residues long. Germline V lookup: CDR1 SGHTA, CDR2 FQGNSA. J was trimmed by 12 bases and V by 3 bases; bases with no gene match: 4. CDR3 in DNA: TGTGCCAGCAGCTTGGGGACTAGCGGCCCGTACTTC. Translated: CASSLGTSGPYF.

V usage is TRBV10-3 and J usage is TRBJ2-1, with TRBD2 matching 8 bases. Germline CDR1 is ENHRY and CDR2 is SYGVKD. This CDR3 contains 14 residues. The ends lost 9 bases at V and 4 bases at J; junction bases unmatched: 8. CDR3 loop: CAMRSAGEYNEQFF. Here the CDR3 DNA reads TGTGCCATGAGATCAGCGGGAGAGTACAATGAGCAGTTCTTC.

V is TRBV5-1 and J is TRBJ2-7; 8 bases match TRBD1. V was clipped by 0 bases and J by 6 bases; unmatched bases: 5. This CDR3 spans 14 amino acids. Germline CDR1 and CDR2: SGHRS and YFSETQ. This CDR3 reads CASSLGVDRGEQYF. The CDR3, as DNA: TGCGCCAGCAGCTTGGGAGTCGACAGGGGCGAGCAGTACTTC.